The rows below give T cell receptor beta chains drawn from one sample of a study of shared clonotypes between healthy human individuals. Method: immunoSEQ multiplex PCR; TCRdb's copy keeps in-frame clones and lacks some. The table shows a few hundred thousand clones, with approximately 65% occurring only once. Material for sequencing was memory CD4+ T cells sorted from blood. The receptor set was obtained from a man between 25 and 39 years old in good health. CDR3s include the opening cysteine and the closing phenylalanine or tryptophan. The D gene is left open where the match is weak. Not all rows give a size; the values are once, few, many and, for expanded clones, a class.

size	J	D	V	length	DNA	CDR3
NA	TRBJ2-1	TRBD2	TRBV27	14	TGTGCCAGCAGTCAGGGACTAGTATACAATGAGCAGTTCTTC	CASSQGLVYNEQFF
few	TRBJ1-1	NA	TRBV5-5	12	TGTGCCAGCAGTGGCAGGGGCACTGAAGCTTTCTTT	CASSGRGTEAFF
NA	TRBJ2-2	TRBD1	TRBV6-6	14	TGTGCCAGCATCCGATACAGGGGGTCCGGGGAGCTGTTTTTT	CASIRYRGSGELFF
NA	TRBJ2-5	NA	TRBV7-2	15	TGTGCCAGCAGCTTCCTGGGGGGCACGGGAGAGACCCAGTACTTC	CASSFLGGTGETQYF
few	TRBJ2-5	TRBD1	TRBV7-9	14	TGTGCCAGCAGCTTGGGACAGGGTCCAGAGACCCAGTACTTC	CASSLGQGPETQYF
NA	TRBJ2-3	NA	TRBV7-3	13	TGTGCCAGCAGCCCCCCGGGAGCGTATACGCAGTATTTT	CASSPPGAYTQYF
NA	TRBJ1-2	NA	TRBV5-3	19	TGTGCCAGAAGCGCGCCCTCGCTAGACAGGACCGGTATTGTCTATGGCTACACCTTC	CARSAPSLDRTGIVYGYTF
many	TRBJ2-7	NA	TRBV2	14	TGTGCCAGCACCAAAAATCTAGGTTCCCACGAGCAGTACTTC	CASTKNLGSHEQYF
NA	TRBJ2-7	TRBD2	TRBV5-1	15	TGCGCCAGCAGCTTGGGGGTTAGCGGGAGGTACGAGCAGTACTTC	CASSLGVSGRYEQYF
NA	TRBJ2-3	TRBD2	TRBV18	16	TGTGCCAGCTCACCACCGTCCAGCGGGAGTTCAGATACGCAGTATTTT	CASSPPSSGSSDTQYF
NA	TRBJ2-5	TRBD2	TRBV15	16	TGTGCCACCAGCAGAGGGACTAGCAGAGAATCCGAGACCCAGTACTTC	CATSRGTSRESETQYF
NA	TRBJ2-1	TRBD1	TRBV7-8	15	TGTGCCAGCACCAGACAGGGTCGCGCCTACAATGAGCAGTTCTTC	CASTRQGRAYNEQFF
NA	TRBJ2-7	NA	TRBV5-5	14	TGTGCCAGCAGCTTGGCCGGGACCACCTACGAGCAGTACTTC	CASSLAGTTYEQYF
NA	TRBJ2-7	TRBD1	TRBV19	14	TGTGCCACCAGAGCCGGGACAGGGGACTACGAGCAGTACTTC	CATRAGTGDYEQYF
few	TRBJ1-1	TRBD1	TRBV11-2	15	TGTGCCAGCAGCTTAGTCAGGGGACAGGGAAGTGAAGCTTTCTTT	CASSLVRGQGSEAFF
few	TRBJ1-1	TRBD1	TRBV15	14	TGTGCCACCAGCAGAGATCGCCGGGACAGTGAAGCTTTCTTT	CATSRDRRDSEAFF
NA	TRBJ2-7	NA	TRBV7-9	15	TGTGCCAGCAGCTTATTTACAGGGTCAGGGGACGAGCAGTACTTC	CASSLFTGSGDEQYF
few	TRBJ2-1	NA	TRBV7-8	18	TGTGCCAGCACCCTCGACCTGGGTCCGCATAACCCCCCGAATGAGCAGTTCTTC	CASTLDLGPHNPPNEQFF
NA	TRBJ2-1	NA	TRBV11-1	17	TGTGCCAGCAGCTTAGATCGAGCGGGCCGCTCCTACAATGAGCAGTTCTTC	CASSLDRAGRSYNEQFF
NA	TRBJ2-1	NA	TRBV14	15	TGTGCCAGCAGCCAAGGTGGGAGCTGGTACAATGAGCAGTTCTTC	CASSQGGSWYNEQFF
NA	TRBJ2-5	NA	TRBV19	16	TGTGCCAGTAGTATAGATGGCGGTTGGGGACAAGAGACCCAGTACTTC	CASSIDGGWGQETQYF
NA	TRBJ2-3	NA	TRBV28	16	TGTGCCAGCAGTCCCCCGGGACACCTCATCACAGATACGCAGTATTTT	CASSPPGHLITDTQYF
NA	TRBJ2-2	NA	TRBV5-1	15	TGCGCCAGCAGCCCGAGGGCGTTGGATACCGGGGAGCTGTTTTTT	CASSPRALDTGELFF
NA	TRBJ1-4	NA	TRBV28	11	TGTGCCACTGGGGCTAATGAAAAACTGTTTTTT	CATGANEKLFF
NA	TRBJ1-3	NA	TRBV30	13	TGTGCCTGGAGAAACCTACCGGGACCGGCAACATATTTT	CAWRNLPGPATYF
NA	TRBJ1-5	NA	TRBV5-6	10	TGTGCCAGCAGCCAGTCCGGGCCCCATTTT	CASSQSGPHF
NA	TRBJ2-1	TRBD1	TRBV7-9	15	TGTGCCAGCAGCCCCCGGGACAGGGGATACAATGAGCAGTTCTTC	CASSPRDRGYNEQFF
NA	TRBJ2-1	TRBD2	TRBV11-2	17	TGTGCCAGCCTCCCTGGATGGACTAGCGGCAAAAACAATGAGCAGTTCTTC	CASLPGWTSGKNNEQFF
NA	TRBJ2-1	TRBD1	TRBV29-1	12	TGCAGCGTTGACGACAGGGGGGATGAGCAGTTCTTC	CSVDDRGDEQFF
NA	TRBJ2-5	NA	TRBV5-1	14	TGCGCCAGCAGCTTGAGGACAGTTCAAGAGACCCAGTACTTC	CASSLRTVQETQYF
few	TRBJ2-7	NA	TRBV11-1	12	TGTGCCAGCAGTCGGTCCACCTACGAGCAGTACTTC	CASSRSTYEQYF
NA	TRBJ1-4	TRBD1	TRBV7-6	16	TGTGCCAGCAGCCGCAGGGGGGACACAAAAACAATGAAACTGTTTTTT	CASSRRGDTKTMKLFF
NA	TRBJ2-1	NA	TRBV5-4	14	TGTGCCAGCAGCTTGGGTGCCGACTACAATGAGCAGTTCTTC	CASSLGADYNEQFF
NA	TRBJ2-7	NA	TRBV5-1	13	TGCGCCAGCAGCTTACGGAATGCCTACGAGCAGTACTTC	CASSLRNAYEQYF
few	TRBJ2-1	NA	TRBV6-5	15	TGTGCCAGCAGTTACTCGGGGGGGCTGGGCAATGAGCAGTTCTTC	CASSYSGGLGNEQFF
few	TRBJ2-3	NA	TRBV5-1	14	TGCGCCAGCGGAACGGCAGGCCCCACAGATACGCAGTATTTT	CASGTAGPTDTQYF
NA	TRBJ2-3	TRBD2	TRBV6-5	13	TGTGCCACCTGGGGCGGGAGATCTGATACGCAGTATTTT	CATWGGRSDTQYF
NA	TRBJ2-7	TRBD1	TRBV11-2	15	TGTGCCAGCAGCTTTACCGGGACAGGGGCATCCGAGCAGTACTTC	CASSFTGTGASEQYF
NA	TRBJ2-1	NA	TRBV25-1	16	TGTGCCAGCAGTGGCCACCGAGCGGACAGATACAATGAGCAGTTCTTC	CASSGHRADRYNEQFF
NA	TRBJ2-1	NA	TRBV6-6	13	TGTGCCAGCAGCCTTCCCAGGGCACGGGAAACGTTCTTC	CASSLPRARETFF
NA	TRBJ2-1	NA	TRBV2	11	TGTGCCAGCGGGTTCGACTATGAGCAGTTCTTC	CASGFDYEQFF
NA	TRBJ2-5	NA	TRBV29-1	15	TGCAGCGTCCAAGCAGGGAGAGATGCTCTAGAGACCCAGTACTTC	CSVQAGRDALETQYF
NA	TRBJ2-1	NA	TRBV19	11	TGTGCCAGTAGTAAGGTCGACACGCAGTTCTTC	CASSKVDTQFF
NA	TRBJ1-3	NA	TRBV5-1	16	TGCGCCAGCAGCTTAGACGGATCCCGCTCTGGAAACACCATATATTTT	CASSLDGSRSGNTIYF
NA	TRBJ2-5	NA	TRBV7-2	12	TGTGCCAGTCGTAATGGGCTGGAGACCCAGTACTTC	CASRNGLETQYF
NA	TRBJ1-2	NA	TRBV28	11	TGTGCCAGCAGCTTTTTGGGGGGCTACACCTTC	CASSFLGGYTF
NA	TRBJ2-7	TRBD2	TRBV6-1	11	TGTGCCAGCCGTAGCGGGAGCGAGCAGTACTTC	CASRSGSEQYF